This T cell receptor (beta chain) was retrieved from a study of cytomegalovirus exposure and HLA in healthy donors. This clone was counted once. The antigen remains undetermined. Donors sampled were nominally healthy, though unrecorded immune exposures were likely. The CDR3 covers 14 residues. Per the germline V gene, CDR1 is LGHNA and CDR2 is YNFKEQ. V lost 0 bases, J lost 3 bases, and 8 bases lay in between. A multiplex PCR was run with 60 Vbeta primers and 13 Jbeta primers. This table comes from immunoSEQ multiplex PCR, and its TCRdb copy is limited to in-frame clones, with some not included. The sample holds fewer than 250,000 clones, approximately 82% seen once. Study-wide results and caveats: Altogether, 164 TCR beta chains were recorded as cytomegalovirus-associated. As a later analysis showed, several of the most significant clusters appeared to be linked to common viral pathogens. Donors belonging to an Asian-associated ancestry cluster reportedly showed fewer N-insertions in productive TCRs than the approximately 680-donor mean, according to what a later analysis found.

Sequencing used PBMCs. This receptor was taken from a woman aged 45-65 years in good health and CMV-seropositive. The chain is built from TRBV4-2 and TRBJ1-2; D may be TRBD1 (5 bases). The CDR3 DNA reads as TGTGCCAGCAGCCAAGACAGGGAATACTATGGCTACACCTTC. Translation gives CASSQDREYYGYTF.